This note documents a single T cell receptor (beta chain) sequence. The antigen is undetermined. These data originate in a study of TIL therapy for anti-PD-1-resistant metastatic lung cancer. Study information: Tumor harvest preceded PD-1/PD-L1 blockade, followed by nivolumab treatment. Points from the study as a whole: Infused TIL clonotypes partially replaced the baseline blood repertoire, then decayed over months. Treatment-naive, never-smoker and oncogene-addicted patients were overrepresented in this highly selected cohort.

The time point: pre-treatment sample, taken before nivolumab and TIL therapy. Trimming shortened V by 2 bases and J by 3 bases, and 6 bases separated the two germline ends. The germline gives CDR1 SGHNT, CDR2 YYREEE (reference sequence). The CDR3 is made up of 13 amino acids. The immunoSEQ assay was v3. Profiled with immunoSEQ multiplex PCR; TCRdb holds only in-frame clones, not every one. Counted here are 35,000 to 55,000 clones, roughly 78% occurring once; the ten biggest clones make up approximately 16%. This TCR derives from a man aged 65 to 79 with non-small cell lung cancer. The specimen comprised blood, sampled at baseline. V is TRBV5-4 and J is TRBJ2-1, with D unclear. This chain's CDR3 is CASSLTNYNEQFF. The CDR3 nucleotides read TGTGCCAGCAGCTTAACTAACTACAATGAGCAGTTCTTC.